The entry that follows covers one T cell receptor (beta chain) sequence. Its target antigen remains unknown. One base away there is no much larger clone; base qualities are not given. A single peripheral blood draw of around 0.11 L on average was collected from each donor into heparinised tubes. Using a panel that included CD45RO, CCR7, CD25, CD127, CD95 and CD27, naive, central memory, regulatory and stem cell-like memory CD4+ T cells were sorted on a BD FACSAria II. Purity was above 95% for every sorted population. PBMCs were separated immediately by Lymphoprep density gradient centrifugation and were stained directly, without being cultured. So that batch effects would be minimized, each experiment stained and sorted samples in pairs, pairing one healthy donor with one patient. This sample was taken from a study of beta chain features in type 1 diabetes (dated by TCRdb to 2016 to 2019). Looking at the study overall: Mean age, gender distribution, total cell number and subset yield did not differ between patients and healthy donors. A total of 85 million to 140 million sorted cells were examined across all samples, and the number of cells per subset was strongly correlated with RNA yield. The study compared TCRB repertoires of sorted circulating CD4+ T cell subsets between recently diagnosed type 1 diabetes patients and matched healthy donors. Naive and central memory subsets were obtained from all 30 or so donors, but regulatory and stem cell-like memory subsets were isolated from only 8 patients and roughly 8 healthy donors.

The entire amount of isolated RNA was reverse transcribed using the High Capacity cDNA Reverse Transcription Kit, so the sequenced TCRB transcripts were expressed ones. Naive, central memory and regulatory T cell samples underwent deep immunoSEQ sequencing, averaging approximately 3.5 million total reads per sample. Sorted cells were lysed in RLT buffer and RNA was extracted with DNase-treated RNeasy Micro or Mini kits, depending on cell number. To prevent cross-contamination, each cell subset was processed individually, whereas patient and healthy donor samples were processed jointly. Using the immunoSEQ multiplex PCR, TCRB sequences were amplified from cDNA into 87-bp fragments spanning the CDR3 region. Sequencing of the amplicons was performed on the Illumina HiSeq platform. The authors' pipeline ran thus. Synthetic template baselines were used to correct PCR bias computationally, reads within Hamming distance 2 were collapsed together, and singletons that could not be merged were discarded. Reads were aligned against IMGT so that V, D and J genes, CDR3 length and insertions or deletions at six rearrangement sites could be assigned. Within each subset, clonotype counts were normalized to sorted cell number, and only after that were true diversity and Gini coefficients computed with the tcR R package. The overlap coefficient, calculated on TCRB nucleotide sequences, was used to measure repertoire sharing. As a proxy for the pre-selection repertoire, out-of-frame TCRB sequences from naive cells were analyzed. The clones in this table, taken by TCRdb from immuneACCESS, are in-frame only. Not every clone is retained; where verified, under half of the shortfall comes from an unresolved V gene, and the cause of the rest is unknown. The DNA was the basis for D and trimming; V, J and clone size are from that table. Counted in this sample were 850,000 to 900,000 clones; 15% to 20% of them appeared once. The biggest ten clones account for around 0.02% of the sample.

The full study reports these points: Shorter templates might be favored by PCR, yet because patient and control samples were amplified and corrected together, any such skew would affect both groups equally. Sequencing cDNA rather than genomic DNA could over-represent highly expressing activated cells, although activation and CD3 levels did not differ between groups. Patients with type 1 diabetes made fewer insertions and deleted more nucleotides at VDJ recombination sites, implying thymic rearrangement abnormalities. A moderate but significant shortening of TCRB CDR3 length was observed in type 1 diabetes patients in all four CD4+ subsets. Naive, central memory and regulatory TCRB repertoires appeared to be more alike among patients than among healthy donors. Because small numbers of individuals were included in the HLA sub-analyses, any influence of HLA type on TCRB rearrangement was left unresolved.

According to the germline V gene, CDR1 reads SGDLS and CDR2 reads YYNGEE. Including the terminal cysteine and phenylalanine, the CDR3 comprises 15 residues. The read is trimmed to its CDR3 DNA, 45 bases read in frame from base 1. Compared with germline, V lacks 0 bases and J lacks 8 bases; bases without a gene match: 6. The TCR sequence derives from a young woman in good health. Sequenced sample: naive CD4+ T cells from blood. This specimen's cell subset or site label, per the study, means: true naive CD4+ T cells. This sequence uses TRBV9 and TRBJ2-1, with 9 middle bases fitting TRBD2. The CDR3 protein: CASSVASGRSDEQFF. The nucleotide sequence is TGTGCCAGCAGCGTAGCCAGCGGGAGGAGCGATGAGCAGTTCTTC. Joined to the reference TRBV9 and TRBJ2-1 proteins, this CDR3 gives the full variable domain: DSGVTQTPKHLITATGQRVTLRCSPRSGDLSVYWYQQSLDQGLQFLIQYYNGEERAKGNILERFSAQQFPDLHSELNLSSLELGDSALYFCASSVASGRSDEQFFGPGTRLTVL.